These 17 T cell receptor beta chains were all obtained from the same sample, sequenced in a study of T-cell reconstitution after alpha-beta-depleted transplantation in children (dated by TCRdb to the mid-2010s). What this sample's treatment or condition label stands for: allogeneic hematopoietic cell transplantation with graft depleted of TCRalphabeta T cells and CD19 B cells. The receptor library was made with PCR. Sequenced on an Illumina HiSeq 2500. To normalize quantification of the TCRbeta repertoire, the TCR libraries were built with molecular barcoding that relied on unique molecular identifiers. TCRdb redid the processing of the public reads, applying fastp at Q25 and MiXCR, and retained in-frame beta chains. Entries that share a CDR3 protein sequence are merged under the most common genes and DNA. The sample contains approximately 650,000 distinct CDR3 sequences, over 10% of them found a single time. In total, the top ten clones hold around 0.79% of the sample.

Here the sequenced sample was PBMCs, taken before TCRalphabeta/CD19-depleted stem cell transplant. The origin of the receptors is a girl aged 2 to 9 with congenital amegakaryocytic thrombocytopenia, due to receive a stem cell transplant.

This clonotype was seen only a few times. This chain's CDR3 is CSARTGAETQYF. For the CDR3, the DNA is TGCAGTGCTAGGACCGGGGCGGAGACCCAGTACTTC. The J gene is TRBJ2-5, the V gene TRBV20-1; D may correspond to TRBD1 or TRBD2 (5 bases each). Per the germline V gene, CDR1 is DFQATT and CDR2 is SNEGSKA (reference sequence). Deletions cut 3 bases from V and 5 bases from J, with 10 bases between. The CDR3 is 12 residues long.

There are many counts of this clonotype. The V and J genes are TRBV15 and TRBJ1-1; D remains ambiguous. Trimming took 0 bases from V and 4 from J, leaving 6 bases between them. There are 13 residues in the CDR3. From germline, CDR1 is LNHNV and CDR2 YYDKDF (reference sequence). DNA for the CDR3: TGTGCCACCAGCAGAGAATCGTCCACTGAAGCTTTCTTT. Translation gives CATSRESSTEAFF.

Ten or more counts support this clonotype. The V call is TRBV20-1, the J call TRBJ2-1; 7 bases are a match to TRBD2. The CDR3 sequence is 16 residues long. Germline CDR1 DFQATT, CDR2 SNEGSKA (reference sequence). With 4 bases clipped from V and 8 bases from J, the junction kept 17 bases outside the gene matches. CDR3 region: CSATTRGGEGIDEQFF. CDR3 bases: TGCAGTGCTACGACCCGTGGGGGGGAGGGCATAGATGAGCAGTTCTTC.

In its sample, this clonotype was seen many times. The chain joins TRBV5-1 to TRBJ2-3; 10 nucleotides line up with TRBD1. The CDR3 sequence is 18 residues long. Germline-derived CDR1 and CDR2 are SGHRS and YFSETQ. The V and J ends lost 0 bases and 3 bases, in that order; junction bases with no gene match: 10. The CDR3, as DNA: TGCGCCAGCAGCTTGGAGCTGACAGGGGGCGGGAGAACAGATACGCAGTATTTT. Protein product: CASSLELTGGGRTDTQYF.

This clonotype has only a few counts. The CDR3 nucleotides are TGTGCCAGCAGTTTTCGTCGTAGAGGGGAGCTGTTTTTT. Protein product: CASSFRRRGELFF. This sequence joins TRBV12-3 or TRBV12-4 and TRBJ2-2; D uncertain. The CDR3 runs 13 residues. V lost 3 bases and J 8 bases, leaving 10 bases between the germline ends.

In its sample, this clonotype was seen many times. The chain employs TRBV20-1 and TRBJ2-7, with TRBD2 identical over 13 bases. This CDR3 region has 15 residues. J was trimmed by 7 bases and V by 2 bases; bases with no gene match: 8. Germline V gene data show CDR1 as DFQATT and CDR2 as SNEGSKA (reference sequence). CDR3 DNA sequence: TGCAGTGCTAGACACGGACTAGCGGGAGTGCGGGAGCAGTACTTC. Residues: CSARHGLAGVREQYF.

This clonotype was observed many times. This sequence joins TRBV12-3 or TRBV12-4 and TRBJ1-1; possibly TRBD1 for D (6 bases). The CDR3 runs 17 residues. V was cut by 5 bases and J by 0 bases, with 19 bases left in between. DNA of the CDR3: TGTGCCAGCAGTCCACCCCGGGGGCAGTGGATGAACACTGAAGCTTTCTTT. Amino acids: CASSPPRGQWMNTEAFF.

This clonotype occurred a few times. The J gene is TRBJ2-3, the V gene TRBV27, with 7 bases matching TRBD2. V gave up 11 bases and J gave up 2 bases; unmatched junction bases: 4. This CDR3 spans 12 amino acids. Germline values: CDR1 MNHEY, CDR2 SMNVEV (reference sequence). CDR3 in amino acids: CAAGVPTDTQYF. CDR3 in DNA: TGTGCCGCGGGGGTTCCCACAGATACGCAGTATTTT.

This clonotype showed up many times. The J gene is TRBJ2-1, the V gene TRBV20-1; TRBD2 agrees at 9 bases. CDR3 length: 16 amino acids. V trimming: 2 bases; J trimming: 6 bases; junction bases outside the gene matches: 11. Germline CDR1 DFQATT, CDR2 SNEGSKA (reference sequence). In nucleotides, the CDR3 is TGCAGTGCTAGACTAGGTGGGGCTAGCGGGGTCAATGAGCAGTTCTTC. As protein: CSARLGGASGVNEQFF.

This clonotype turned up a few times. The chain recombines TRBV20-1 with TRBJ2-5; tentatively, D is TRBD1 or TRBD2 (5 bases each). V lost 3 bases, J lost 3 bases, and 23 bases lay in between. The CDR3 loop spans 17 amino acids. Per the germline V gene, CDR1 is DFQATT and CDR2 is SNEGSKA (reference sequence). The CDR3 bases are TGCAGTGCTAGGACGGGGCCACTCCTGGTCCCCAAAGAGACCCAGTACTTC. Translating it yields CSARTGPLLVPKETQYF.

This clonotype was seen at least ten times. The chain joins TRBV12-3 or TRBV12-4 to TRBJ2-1; the D gene is possibly TRBD2 (6 bases). CDR3 length equals 14 residues. V was clipped by 3 bases and J by 6 bases, with 12 bases between them. Here the CDR3 reads CASSFAGRLNEQFF. CDR3 coding DNA: TGTGCCAGCAGTTTTGCGGGACGGCTCAATGAGCAGTTCTTC.

Many counts were recorded for this clonotype. The V call is TRBV3-1, the J call TRBJ2-1; D could derive from TRBD1 or TRBD2 (5 bases each). CDR3 length: 12 amino acids. The germline V gene has CDR1 LGHDT and CDR2 YNNKEL (reference sequence). The ends were cut back, 6 bases at V and 11 bases at J, with 14 bases in the middle. CDR3 nucleotides: TGTGCCAGCAGTTCGAGCCCGGGACAGCAGTTCTTC. It encodes CASSSSPGQQFF.

The rearrangement links TRBV5-4 to TRBJ2-1; 13 positions agree with TRBD2. After removal of 1 base from V and 7 bases from J, the junction contained 14 bases not matched to a gene. Germline CDR1 and CDR2: SGHNT and YYREEE (reference sequence). The CDR3 has 19 residues. The CDR3 here is CASSLSLTSGRVGRNEQFF. In DNA form, the CDR3 reads TGTGCCAGCAGCTTGTCCCTTACTAGCGGGAGGGTCGGTAGAAATGAGCAGTTCTTC.

This clonotype was seen many times. V usage is TRBV20-1 and J usage is TRBJ2-7; TRBD2 agrees at 10 bases. CDR1 and CDR2 from the germline V gene are DFQATT and SNEGSKA (reference sequence). V shed 3 bases and J 5 bases; nucleotides not matched to a gene: 13. There are 16 residues in the CDR3. The CDR3 nucleotides are TGCAGTGCTAGTAGGGGGGGGGTAGCGGGAGGCCACGAGCAGTACTTC. The encoded protein is CSASRGGVAGGHEQYF.

The table lists this clonotype with a few counts. V gene TRBV15 combines with J gene TRBJ1-4; the D gene is possibly TRBD1 (6 bases). CDR1 LNHNV and CDR2 YYDKDF come from the germline V gene (reference sequence). CDR3 length equals 15 residues. Trimming removed 0 bases at V and 6 bases at J, with 11 bases between. In nucleotides, the CDR3 is TGTGCCACCAGCAGAGACGGACAGCCCCATGAAAAACTGTTTTTT. Translating gives CATSRDGQPHEKLFF.

Note on this clonotype: One junction end disagrees with the germline gene, perhaps due to a read error. Here the CDR3 reads CCARDTNGLEPYNEQFF. CDR3 coding DNA: TGCTGTGCTAGAGACACAAATGGACTTGAGCCCTACAATGAGCAGTTCTTC. V gene TRBV20-1 combines with J gene TRBJ2-1, with D possibly matching TRBD2 (5 bases). Germline CDR1 and CDR2: DFQATT and SNEGSKA (reference sequence). CDR3 length: 17 residues.

This clonotype has more than one count but fewer than ten. V and J are TRBV2 and TRBJ2-2; D is tentatively TRBD1 or TRBD2 (6 bases each). CDR3 length: 15 residues. Germline V lookup: CDR1 SNHLY, CDR2 FYNNEI. V was shortened by 7 bases and J by 3 bases, with 15 bases between the two germline ends. CDR3 bases: TGTGCCAGCACCTCGGGGGCGGGTTACACCGGGGAGCTGTTTTTT. Its translation: CASTSGAGYTGELFF.